Below, 31 T cell receptor beta chains from the same sample are listed, as sequenced in a study of molecular identifiers for immune sequencing clone quantification. TCRdb itself ran the PCR reads through MiXCR, one entry per CDR3 protein. The table has about half a million distinct CDR3 sequences, around 23% seen once. The sample comprised naive CD8+ T cells from blood, with Jurkat cell RNA spiked in. The subset: FACS-sorted CD8+CD4-CCR7+CD45RA+ naive T cells. The receptors stem from a human donor in good health. Some libraries in this study had Jurkat cell RNA spiked in.

In its sample, this clonotype was seen many times. This chain joins TRBV19 and TRBJ1-5, with D tentatively TRBD1 (5 bases). The CDR3 loop spans 15 amino acids. Trimming removed 5 bases at V and 4 bases at J, with 15 bases between. CDR1 LNHDA and CDR2 SQIVND come from the germline V gene (reference sequence). In nucleotides, the CDR3 is TGTGCCAGTAGTCCATTCGGGGGGGGAAATCAGCCCCAGCATTTT. Protein: CASSPFGGGNQPQHF.

CDR3 DNA: TGTGCCAGCAGCGTAGCCGCGAACACTGAAGCTTTCTTT. This sequence encodes CASSVAANTEAFF. This chain uses TRBV9 with TRBJ1-1; D gene uncertain. The CDR3 covers 13 residues. Germline CDR1 SGDLS, CDR2 YYNGEE. V was trimmed by 0 bases and J by 1 base, leaving 4 bases between them.

V and J are TRBV6-1 and TRBJ2-7, with D possibly TRBD2 on 5 matching bases. The CDR3 is made up of 13 amino acids. The germline V gene encodes CDR1 MNHNS and CDR2 SASEGT. V lost 5 bases to trimming and J lost 7 bases, with 15 bases between them. In DNA, the CDR3 is TGTGCCAGCAGTTCTCTAGGACTTGCTGAGCAGTACTTC. It yields the protein CASSSLGLAEQYF.

The genes are TRBV4-2 and TRBJ2-2; D uncertain. Per the germline V gene, CDR1 is LGHNA and CDR2 is YNFKEQ. Trimming cost V 1 base and J 6 bases, with 12 bases left between them. The CDR3 is made up of 15 amino acids. The CDR3 spells CASSQVQKSAGELFF. For the CDR3, the DNA is TGTGCCAGCAGCCAAGTTCAGAAGTCGGCCGGGGAGCTGTTTTTT.

The rearrangement uses TRBV19 and TRBJ2-7, with a tentative D call TRBD2 (6 bases). Trimming removed 1 base at V and 1 base at J, with 14 bases between. Germline CDR1 and CDR2: LNHDA and SQIVND (reference sequence). This CDR3 comprises 16 residues. CDR3 sequence reads: CASSIGTRGDSYEQYF. CDR3 DNA sequence: TGTGCCAGTAGTATAGGAACCCGCGGGGATTCCTACGAGCAGTACTTC.

This clonotype has a count of ten or more. This sequence joins TRBV10-3 and TRBJ2-7; 7 nucleotides agree with TRBD2. CDR3 length: 15 residues. After removal of 3 bases from V and 2 bases from J, the junction contained 7 bases not matched to a gene. Germline V gene sequence: CDR1 ENHRY, CDR2 SYGVKD. The CDR3 sequence is CAISDSRDYAYEQYF. CDR3 coding DNA: TGTGCCATCAGTGATAGCCGGGACTACGCCTACGAGCAGTACTTC.

Ten or more counts support this clonotype. V gene TRBV4-1 combines with J gene TRBJ1-2; no definite D call. The CDR3 runs 15 residues. Germline V gives CDR1 MGHRA, CDR2 YSYEKL. Trimming took 1 base from V and 5 from J, leaving 14 bases between them. The chain's CDR3 is CASSQVTGNNYGYTF. The CDR3 nucleotides are TGCGCCAGCAGCCAAGTTACCGGAAATAATTATGGCTACACCTTC.

Comments on this clonotype: A junction boundary mismatches the germline segment, possibly from a read error. The rearrangement links TRBV27 to TRBJ2-2, with TRBD2 matching over 8 bases. The CDR3 has 15 residues. Germline loops: CDR1 MNHEY, CDR2 SMNVEV (reference sequence). The CDR3 region has the DNA TGTGCCAGCAGTTTTACTAGCGGTAACACCGGGGCGCTGTTTTTT. Its translation is CASSFTSGNTGALFF.

The rearrangement links TRBV7-6 to TRBJ2-2; D is perhaps TRBD2 (6 bases). V was shortened by 0 bases and J by 2 bases, with 13 bases between the two germline ends. Germline CDR1 reads SGHVS; CDR2 reads FNYEAQ. The CDR3 runs 17 residues. The CDR3 loop reads CASSLAPGGSNTGELFF. CDR3 sequence (DNA): TGTGCCAGCAGCTTAGCCCCTGGGGGGTCCAACACCGGGGAGCTGTTTTTT.

This clonotype turned up a few times. The chain uses TRBV7-3 and TRBJ2-2, with TRBD2 matching 8 bases. This CDR3 contains 16 residues. CDR1 and CDR2 (germline): SGHTA, FQGTGA. The V and J ends lost 6 bases and 1 base, in that order; junction bases with no gene match: 7. The CDR3 bases are TGTGCCAGCAGAATGGGACTAGACGTGAACACCGGGGAGCTGTTTTTT. Translating it yields CASRMGLDVNTGELFF.

This clonotype turned up a few times. This chain joins TRBV5-1 and TRBJ2-1; 7 positions agree with TRBD1. Per the germline V gene, CDR1 is SGHRS and CDR2 is YFSETQ. The trim removed 2 bases at V and 3 bases at J, leaving 14 bases unmatched. The CDR3 has 18 amino acids. CDR3: CASSFHRDSRLIYNEQFF. The CDR3 DNA reads as TGCGCCAGCAGCTTCCACCGGGACAGCAGACTTATCTACAATGAGCAGTTCTTC.

This clonotype occurred many times. V gene TRBV28 combines with J gene TRBJ2-7; D might be TRBD2 (6 bases). CDR1 and CDR2 (germline): MDHEN, SYDVKM. CDR3 size: 16 residues. V shed 2 bases and J shed 2 bases, with 16 bases lying between them. The CDR3 DNA sequence: TGTGCCAGCAGTTTAGGCCAGCGGGCCCTAACCTACGAGCAGTACTTC. Its translation: CASSLGQRALTYEQYF.

This clonotype was counted at least ten times. The rearrangement links TRBV5-6 to TRBJ1-5, with D uncertain. The V gene's germline CDR1 is SGHDT and CDR2 YYEEEE. The length of the CDR3 is 14 residues. Trimming stripped 0 bases from V and 3 bases from J, with 7 bases between. CDR3 amino acids: CASSLVGVNQPQHF. The CDR3 bases are TGTGCCAGCAGCTTGGTCGGAGTCAATCAGCCCCAGCATTTT.

This clonotype was picked up a small number of times. This rearrangement joins TRBV6-5 to TRBJ1-1; 8 nucleotides agree with TRBD1. There are 15 residues in the CDR3. The V and J ends lost 5 bases and 0 bases, in that order; junction bases with no gene match: 5. Per the germline V gene, CDR1 is MNHEY and CDR2 is SVGAGI. Here the CDR3 reads CASSPHRGMNTEAFF. Written as DNA, the CDR3 is TGTGCCAGCAGTCCTCACAGGGGGATGAACACTGAAGCTTTCTTT.

The chain is built from TRBV27 and TRBJ2-7; D is possibly TRBD1 or TRBD2 (6 bases each). The V gene's germline CDR1 is MNHEY and CDR2 SMNVEV (reference sequence). This CDR3 spans 14 amino acids. Trimming stripped 3 bases from V and 5 bases from J, with 14 bases between. CDR3 amino acids: CASSFSGGGDEQYF. The DNA of the CDR3 is TGTGCCAGCAGTTTTTCTGGAGGGGGAGACGAGCAGTACTTC.

The V and J genes are TRBV12-3 or TRBV12-4 and TRBJ2-5; perhaps TRBD2 as D (6 bases). V was pared by 6 bases and J by 10 bases, with 21 bases between. This CDR3 comprises 14 residues. CDR3 protein: CASRKEPGEAIQYF. CDR3 in DNA: TGTGCCAGCAGAAAAGAACCGGGAGAAGCGATCCAGTACTTC.

This clonotype has just a few counts. V and J are TRBV3-1 and TRBJ1-2; tentatively, D is TRBD1 (6 bases). V was shortened by 1 base and J by 4 bases, with 13 bases between the two germline ends. CDR1 is LGHDT, CDR2 YNNKEL, per germline (reference sequence). The length of the CDR3 is 15 residues. The CDR3 reads CASSQGPGVIYGYTF. The CDR3 region has the DNA TGTGCCAGCAGCCAAGGTCCAGGGGTGATCTATGGCTACACCTTC.

This clonotype has a count of ten or more. This chain uses TRBV29-1 with TRBJ1-1; D not certain. The CDR3 is 12 residues long. The germline gives CDR1 SQVTM, CDR2 ANQGSEA. Trimming took 3 bases from V and 6 from J, leaving 11 bases between them. The CDR3 DNA sequence: TGCAGCGTTGACGGCCGACACCCTGAAGCTTTCTTT. Encoded protein: CSVDGRHPEAFF.

This clonotype was seen many times. The chain carries TRBV29-1 and TRBJ2-3, with TRBD1 matching over 7 bases. V lost 7 bases, J lost 2 bases, and 12 bases stayed unmatched. This CDR3 is built from 15 residues. The germline CDR1 and CDR2 sequences are SQVTM and ANQGSEA. The chain's CDR3 is CSAETTGKLTDTQYF. CDR3 DNA: TGCAGCGCTGAGACGACAGGGAAACTCACAGATACGCAGTATTTT.

This clonotype was counted at least ten times. The J gene is TRBJ2-3, the V gene TRBV4-1; D is perhaps TRBD1 (6 bases). V was trimmed by 4 bases and J by 4 bases, leaving 18 bases between them. Germline CDR1 is MGHRA and CDR2 is YSYEKL. The CDR3 consists of 16 residues. The CDR3 DNA reads TGCGCCAGCAGCCCATCTAGAGGACAGAGCCCAGATACGCAGTATTTT. This sequence encodes CASSPSRGQSPDTQYF.

This clonotype was picked up many times. This chain's CDR3 is CASSFAGWGEQYF. The CDR3 bases are TGTGCCAGCAGTTTCGCGGGGTGGGGAGAGCAGTACTTC. The chain links TRBV12-3 or TRBV12-4 to TRBJ2-7, with TRBD2 as a possible D gene (6 bases). This CDR3 region has 13 residues. The V and J ends lost 3 bases and 7 bases respectively, with 13 bases between them.

This clonotype was counted a few times. This chain joins TRBV28 and TRBJ2-3; TRBD2 might be the D (6 bases). The CDR3 covers 16 residues. In germline, CDR1 is MDHEN, CDR2 SYDVKM. V was cut by 5 bases and J by 0 bases, with 15 bases left in between. CDR3: CASSLRDFTSTDTQYF. CDR3 coding DNA: TGTGCCAGCAGTCTAAGGGACTTTACTAGCACAGATACGCAGTATTTT.

This clonotype has just a few counts. A much larger clone sits a single nucleotide away, making a read error possible. The V gene is TRBV6-2 or TRBV6-3, the J gene TRBJ2-1; D possibly corresponds to TRBD2 (6 bases). Germline CDR1 and CDR2: MNHEY and SVGEGT. The CDR3 covers 14 residues. The ends were cut back, 6 bases at V and 6 bases at J, with 15 bases in the middle. The CDR3 protein is CASSRRGTANEQFF. CDR3 DNA sequence: TGTGCCAGCAGCCGCCGAGGGACTGCCAATGAGCAGTTCTTC.

Regarding this clonotype: Compared with germline, one end of the junction differs, possibly owing to a read error. The V and J genes are TRBV19 and TRBJ1-5; no definite D call. The CDR3 loop spans 12 amino acids. CDR1 LNHDA and CDR2 SQIVND come from the germline V gene (reference sequence). The CDR3 is CAAREGNQPRHF. Written as DNA, the CDR3 is TGTGCCGCTCGGGAAGGAAATCAGCCCCGGCATTTT.

The chain links TRBV6-4 to TRBJ2-2; D unclear. CDR3 length equals 12 residues. Trimming took 3 bases from V and 7 from J, leaving 6 bases between them. Germline assignment: CDR1 MRHNA and CDR2 SNTAGT. The CDR3 coding sequence is TGTGCCAGCAGTGAGGTGTGCGGGGAGCTGTTTTTT. This translates into CASSEVCGELFF.

The chain uses TRBV9 and TRBJ2-7, with 8 nucleotides matching TRBD2. Losses at the gene ends were 1 base for V and 2 bases for J; bases not matched to a gene: 5. The CDR3 length is 15 residues. Germline assignment: CDR1 SGDLS and CDR2 YYNGEE. The CDR3 DNA reads as TGTGCCAGCAGCGTATCCGCGGGGGGCGCCTACGAGCAGTACTTC. It codes for CASSVSAGGAYEQYF. The variable domain in full, with the rest retrieved from reference TRBV9 and TRBJ2-7, is DSGVTQTPKHLITATGQRVTLRCSPRSGDLSVYWYQQSLDQGLQFLIQYYNGEERAKGNILERFSAQQFPDLHSELNLSSLELGDSALYFCASSVSAGGAYEQYFGPGTRLTVT.

With respect to this clonotype: A much bigger clone sits one base away, suggesting this may be a read error. The chain combines TRBV6-2 or TRBV6-3 with TRBJ2-2; D gene ambiguous. The CDR3 has 15 residues. The germline V and J ends were trimmed by 5 bases and 0 bases, with 10 bases remaining between them. Germline values: CDR1 MNHEY, CDR2 SVGEGT. The CDR3 sequence is CASSRTGTNTGELFF. CDR3 DNA: TGTGCCAGCAGTAGGACGGGCACGAACACCGGGGAGCTGTTTTTT.

The genes are TRBV2 and TRBJ1-2; D is undetermined. The germline V gene encodes CDR1 SNHLY and CDR2 FYNNEI. The CDR3 spans 12 residues. Trimming pared 3 bases from V and 7 bases from J, leaving 9 bases between. CDR3 in DNA: TGTGCCAGCAGTGAGTCTCTAACTGGCTACACCTTC. Translated, it gives CASSESLTGYTF.

The chain uses TRBV20-1 and TRBJ2-7, with 12 bases that match TRBD2. The J segment lost 0 bases and the V segment lost 6 bases, leaving 12 bases of the junction unmatched. The CDR3 loop spans 17 amino acids. Per the germline V gene, CDR1 is DFQATT and CDR2 is SNEGSKA (reference sequence). The CDR3 spells CSAWGLAGGKSSYEQYF. In DNA, the CDR3 is TGCAGTGCATGGGGACTAGCGGGCGGAAAAAGCTCCTACGAGCAGTACTTC.

This clonotype showed up just a few times. The chain joins TRBV20-1 to TRBJ2-7; 8 positions match TRBD1. The CDR3 length is 16 residues. CDR1 DFQATT and CDR2 SNEGSKA come from the germline V gene (reference sequence). Trimming took 0 bases from V and 1 from J; bases not matched to a gene: 8. This CDR3 is CSARDPGTGISYEQYF. The CDR3 DNA sequence: TGCAGTGCTAGAGATCCGGGGACAGGAATATCCTACGAGCAGTACTTC.

The gene calls are TRBV13 and TRBJ1-6; D unresolved. The germline gives CDR1 PRHDT, CDR2 FYEKMQ (reference sequence). Trimming took 1 base from V and 8 from J, leaving 9 bases between them. The CDR3 is made up of 14 amino acids. In nucleotides, the CDR3 is TGTGCCAGCAGCTTAGAGACGGGCCATTCACCCCTCCACTTT. Protein product: CASSLETGHSPLHF. Together with reference TRBV13 and TRBJ1-6, the CDR3 gives the full variable domain: AAGVIQSPRHLIKEKRETATLKCYPIPRHDTVYWYQQGPGQDPQFLISFYEKMQSDKGSIPDRFSAQQFSDYHSELNMSSLELGDSALYFCASSLETGHSPLHFGNGTRLTVT.